A selection of T cell receptor beta chains follows, all from one sample in a study of T-cell reconstitution after alpha-beta-depleted transplantation in children. TCRdb analysed the PCR reads with MiXCR anew, one entry per CDR3 protein. The sample lists 280,000 or so distinct CDR3 sequences, roughly 10% occurring once. Sequencing was performed on peripheral blood, taken 180 days after TCRalphabeta/CD19-depleted stem cell transplant. The receptors shown here come from a male patient aged 2 to 9 who had a stem cell transplant for chronic granulomatous disease, so the T cells may come from the graft donor. The CDR3 runs from the conserved cysteine through the conserved F or W. The order of the fields is CDR3 length, clone size, D gene, J gene, V gene, CDR3 DNA, CDR3 protein. A D gene is named only where the DNA matches it firmly. Some rows have no size entry. The others give once, few or many, or a class for an expanded clone.

cdr3_length: 16
clone_size: many
d_call: TRBD1
j_call: TRBJ2-3
v_call: TRBV4-3
cdr3_nt: TGCGCCAGCAGCCAAGACAACGACAGGGTATCAGATACGCAGTATTTT
cdr3_aa: CASSQDNDRVSDTQYF

cdr3_length: 14
clone_size: many
d_call: TRBD1
j_call: TRBJ2-7
v_call: TRBV7-2
cdr3_nt: TGTGCCAGCAGCCGAGGGGACAGAACCTACGAGCAGTACTTC
cdr3_aa: CASSRGDRTYEQYF

cdr3_length: 14
clone_size: many
d_call: TRBD1
j_call: TRBJ2-7
v_call: TRBV6-5
cdr3_nt: TGTGCCAGCAGTTACGGGACAGGGTGGTACGAGCAGTACTTC
cdr3_aa: CASSYGTGWYEQYF

cdr3_length: 13
clone_size: many
d_call: .
j_call: TRBJ1-5
v_call: TRBV20-1
cdr3_nt: TGCAGTGCTAGAATAGATCGCAATCAGCCCCAGCATTTT
cdr3_aa: CSARIDRNQPQHF

cdr3_length: 14
clone_size: many
d_call: TRBD1
j_call: TRBJ2-1
v_call: TRBV4-2
cdr3_nt: TGTGCCAGCAGGTTCGGACAGGGCAACAATGAGCAGTTCTTC
cdr3_aa: CASRFGQGNNEQFF

cdr3_length: 11
clone_size: .
d_call: .
j_call: TRBJ2-7
v_call: TRBV3-1
cdr3_nt: TGTGCCAGCAGTGACAGCGCTGAGCAGTACTTC
cdr3_aa: CASSDSAEQYF

cdr3_length: 15
clone_size: many
d_call: TRBD2
j_call: TRBJ2-1
v_call: TRBV27
cdr3_nt: TGTGCCAGCAGTCCCCTTGCGGCGGGAGAATCCGAGCAGTTCTTC
cdr3_aa: CASSPLAAGESEQFF

cdr3_length: 15
clone_size: many
d_call: .
j_call: TRBJ2-1
v_call: TRBV5-5
cdr3_nt: TGTGCCAGCAGCTGGGGGGTAAGCTCCTACAATGAGCAGTTCTTC
cdr3_aa: CASSWGVSSYNEQFF

cdr3_length: 15
clone_size: .
d_call: .
j_call: TRBJ2-7
v_call: TRBV18
cdr3_nt: TGTGCCAGCTCACCCGACTGGGTTTCGACCTACGAGCAGTACTTC
cdr3_aa: CASSPDWVSTYEQYF

cdr3_length: 16
clone_size: .
d_call: .
j_call: TRBJ2-7
v_call: TRBV5-1
cdr3_nt: TGCGCCAGCAGCTTGGCCTCGGCTAGGGCCATCTACGATCAGTACTTC
cdr3_aa: CASSLASARAIYDQYF

cdr3_length: 15
clone_size: medium-sized
d_call: TRBD2
j_call: TRBJ2-2
v_call: TRBV5-1
cdr3_nt: TGCGCCAGCAGCCCGACTAGCGGGAGATCCGGGGAGCTGTTTTTT
cdr3_aa: CASSPTSGRSGELFF

cdr3_length: 15
clone_size: many
d_call: TRBD2
j_call: TRBJ2-7
v_call: TRBV6-1
cdr3_nt: TGTGCCAGCAGTGAACCTCGGGGACTAGACTACGAGCAGTACTTC
cdr3_aa: CASSEPRGLDYEQYF

cdr3_length: 15
clone_size: many
d_call: TRBD1
j_call: TRBJ2-3
v_call: TRBV9
cdr3_nt: TGTGCCAGCAGCCCCCTTGGGACAGTCACAGATACGCAGTATTTT
cdr3_aa: CASSPLGTVTDTQYF

cdr3_length: 12
clone_size: many
d_call: TRBD2
j_call: TRBJ2-1
v_call: TRBV29-1
cdr3_nt: TGCAGCGTGATAGCGGGGGGGCATGAGCAGTTCTTC
cdr3_aa: CSVIAGGHEQFF

cdr3_length: 15
clone_size: .
d_call: TRBD1
j_call: TRBJ2-1
v_call: TRBV3-1
cdr3_nt: TGTGCCAGCAGCCGTGACAGGGCTGCCTACAATGAGCAGTTCTTC
cdr3_aa: CASSRDRAAYNEQFF

cdr3_length: 13
clone_size: .
d_call: .
j_call: TRBJ2-7
v_call: TRBV7-2
cdr3_nt: TGTGCCAGCAGCTTATACTTAGCTTACGAGCAGTACTTC
cdr3_aa: CASSLYLAYEQYF

cdr3_length: 15
clone_size: many
d_call: TRBD1
j_call: TRBJ2-1
v_call: TRBV18
cdr3_nt: TGTGCCAGCTCACCTTGGACAGGGGGCCTCAATGAGCAGTTCTTC
cdr3_aa: CASSPWTGGLNEQFF

cdr3_length: 13
clone_size: few
d_call: .
j_call: TRBJ2-2
v_call: TRBV30
cdr3_nt: TGTGCCTGGGGTGGACTGCTCACCGGGGAGCTGTTTTTT
cdr3_aa: CAWGGLLTGELFF

cdr3_length: 15
clone_size: many
d_call: .
j_call: TRBJ2-7
v_call: TRBV10-3
cdr3_nt: TGTGCCATCAGTGAGTCGAACCCGGAGCCCTACGAGCAGTACTTC
cdr3_aa: CAISESNPEPYEQYF

cdr3_length: 18
clone_size: .
d_call: .
j_call: TRBJ2-2
v_call: TRBV6-2/TRBV6-3
cdr3_nt: TGTGCCAGCAGTTACTCGTCACTAGCAGGAAGGAACACCGGGGAGCTGTTTTTT
cdr3_aa: CASSYSSLAGRNTGELFF

cdr3_length: 17
clone_size: many
d_call: TRBD2
j_call: TRBJ2-1
v_call: TRBV7-6
cdr3_nt: TGTGCCAGCAGCTTAGGACTAGCGGGGGCTATCTACAATGAGCAGTTCTTC
cdr3_aa: CASSLGLAGAIYNEQFF

cdr3_length: 16
clone_size: many
d_call: .
j_call: TRBJ1-2
v_call: TRBV6-5
cdr3_nt: TGTGCCAGCAGTTACGGGCGACAGAGTACTAACTATGGCTACACCTTC
cdr3_aa: CASSYGRQSTNYGYTF

cdr3_length: 15
clone_size: .
d_call: .
j_call: TRBJ2-1
v_call: TRBV5-1
cdr3_nt: TGCGCCAGCAGACTGACAGACGATTCCTACAATGAGCAGTTCTTC
cdr3_aa: CASRLTDDSYNEQFF

cdr3_length: 12
clone_size: many
d_call: .
j_call: TRBJ1-6
v_call: TRBV7-2
cdr3_nt: TGTGCCAGCAGCTTAGGGAATTCACCCCTCCACTTT
cdr3_aa: CASSLGNSPLHF

cdr3_length: 16
clone_size: many
d_call: .
j_call: TRBJ2-3
v_call: TRBV7-6
cdr3_nt: TGTGCCAGCAGCTCCCCTCCTGGACAGCGCACAGATACGCAGTATTTT
cdr3_aa: CASSSPPGQRTDTQYF

cdr3_length: 16
clone_size: many
d_call: TRBD2
j_call: TRBJ2-5
v_call: TRBV7-6
cdr3_nt: TGTGCCAGCAGCTCAAAGCGGGAGGGGAGTAGAGAGACCCAGTACTTC
cdr3_aa: CASSSKREGSRETQYF

cdr3_length: 15
clone_size: many
d_call: TRBD2
j_call: TRBJ2-1
v_call: TRBV20-1
cdr3_nt: TGCAGTGCAGAGAGGGCTAGCGGGGTATACAATGAGCAGTTCTTC
cdr3_aa: CSAERASGVYNEQFF

cdr3_length: 14
clone_size: many
d_call: TRBD2
j_call: TRBJ2-3
v_call: TRBV20-1
cdr3_nt: TGCAGTGCTAAGAGCGGGGGGTTAACAGATACGCAGTATTTT
cdr3_aa: CSAKSGGLTDTQYF

cdr3_length: 16
clone_size: many
d_call: .
j_call: TRBJ2-7
v_call: TRBV7-8
cdr3_nt: TGTGCCAGCAGCTCTCCTGAAGGCCAGGCCCTCTACGAGCAGTACTTC
cdr3_aa: CASSSPEGQALYEQYF

cdr3_length: 13
clone_size: many
d_call: TRBD2
j_call: TRBJ2-7
v_call: TRBV20-1
cdr3_nt: TGCAGTGCTACGGGAGGGCTTCCCTACGAGCAGTACTTC
cdr3_aa: CSATGGLPYEQYF

cdr3_length: 13
clone_size: many
d_call: .
j_call: TRBJ2-7
v_call: TRBV28
cdr3_nt: TGTGCCAGCGTGAGGAATATAGAGGACGAGCAGTACTTC
cdr3_aa: CASVRNIEDEQYF

cdr3_length: 18
clone_size: .
d_call: .
j_call: TRBJ2-6
v_call: TRBV9
cdr3_nt: TGTGCCAGCAGCGTATTAACCAACCCGGGCTCTGGGGCCAACGTCCTGACTTTC
cdr3_aa: CASSVLTNPGSGANVLTF

cdr3_length: 16
clone_size: many
d_call: TRBD2
j_call: TRBJ2-1
v_call: TRBV11-2
cdr3_nt: TGTGCCAGCAGCAATCGGATGACTAGCGGGAGTAATGAGCAGTTCTTC
cdr3_aa: CASSNRMTSGSNEQFF

cdr3_length: 12
clone_size: few
d_call: .
j_call: TRBJ2-7
v_call: TRBV5-1
cdr3_nt: TGCGCCAGCAGCTTGGCCGGGATTGAGAAGTACTTC
cdr3_aa: CASSLAGIEKYF

cdr3_length: 15
clone_size: many
d_call: .
j_call: TRBJ2-7
v_call: TRBV28
cdr3_nt: TGTGCCAGCAGCGTGAGCTCGGGTCGCCCCTACGAGCAGTACTTC
cdr3_aa: CASSVSSGRPYEQYF

cdr3_length: 15
clone_size: many
d_call: TRBD2
j_call: TRBJ2-1
v_call: TRBV20-1
cdr3_nt: TGCAGTGCTCCGCCCGGGACTAGCGGCAGCAATGAGCAGTTCTTC
cdr3_aa: CSAPPGTSGSNEQFF

cdr3_length: 13
clone_size: .
d_call: TRBD2
j_call: TRBJ2-3
v_call: TRBV19
cdr3_nt: TGTGCCGGGGCGACTAGCGGCACATATACGCAGTATTTT
cdr3_aa: CAGATSGTYTQYF

cdr3_length: 14
clone_size: .
d_call: .
j_call: TRBJ2-1
v_call: TRBV18
cdr3_nt: TGTGCCAGCTCACCACCGGGGACCCGGGGGGAGCAGTTCTTC
cdr3_aa: CASSPPGTRGEQFF

cdr3_length: 16
clone_size: many
d_call: TRBD1
j_call: TRBJ2-7
v_call: TRBV5-1
cdr3_nt: TGCGCCAGCAGCTTGGTCGGGACAGGGGGCTTCTACGAGCAGTACTTC
cdr3_aa: CASSLVGTGGFYEQYF

cdr3_length: 15
clone_size: many
d_call: .
j_call: TRBJ2-4
v_call: TRBV6-5
cdr3_nt: TGTGCCAGCAGGCGTGCGCTGGAGGCCAAAAACATTCAGTACTTC
cdr3_aa: CASRRALEAKNIQYF

cdr3_length: 13
clone_size: many
d_call: .
j_call: TRBJ2-7
v_call: TRBV5-1
cdr3_nt: TGCGCCAGCAGCTACGCAAGGGATTACGAGCAGTACTTC
cdr3_aa: CASSYARDYEQYF

cdr3_length: 13
clone_size: many
d_call: .
j_call: TRBJ2-5
v_call: TRBV5-1
cdr3_nt: TGCGCCAGCAGCTTAATAGCTCAAGAGACCCAGTACTTC
cdr3_aa: CASSLIAQETQYF

cdr3_length: 17
clone_size: .
d_call: .
j_call: TRBJ2-1
v_call: TRBV20-1
cdr3_nt: TGCAGTGCTAGAGATAACTTCAGACCGAACGTCCCGAATGAGCAGTTCTTC
cdr3_aa: CSARDNFRPNVPNEQFF

cdr3_length: 13
clone_size: many
d_call: .
j_call: TRBJ2-7
v_call: TRBV29-1
cdr3_nt: TGCAGCGCCAAACGGGACAACTCCTACGAGCAGTACTTC
cdr3_aa: CSAKRDNSYEQYF

cdr3_length: 15
clone_size: many
d_call: TRBD1
j_call: TRBJ1-1
v_call: TRBV5-1
cdr3_nt: TGCGCCAGCAGCTTGGGGGGACAGGAGAACACTGAAGCTTTCTTT
cdr3_aa: CASSLGGQENTEAFF

cdr3_length: 16
clone_size: many
d_call: TRBD2
j_call: TRBJ2-7
v_call: TRBV6-5
cdr3_nt: TGTGCCAGCAGTTACCTACCGGGACTAGCGACGTACGAGCAGTACTTC
cdr3_aa: CASSYLPGLATYEQYF

cdr3_length: 13
clone_size: many
d_call: .
j_call: TRBJ2-7
v_call: TRBV5-1
cdr3_nt: TGCGCCAGCAGCTTCGATCGATCCTACGAGCAGTACTTC
cdr3_aa: CASSFDRSYEQYF

cdr3_length: 16
clone_size: many
d_call: TRBD1
j_call: TRBJ2-3
v_call: TRBV7-9
cdr3_nt: TGTGCCAGCAGCAAACCGGGACAGGGGGCAGCAGATACGCAGTATTTT
cdr3_aa: CASSKPGQGAADTQYF

cdr3_length: 16
clone_size: many
d_call: TRBD2
j_call: TRBJ2-3
v_call: TRBV5-1
cdr3_nt: TGCGCCAGCAGCTTGGATGAGCGGGAGGGCACAGATACGCAGTATTTT
cdr3_aa: CASSLDEREGTDTQYF

cdr3_length: 16
clone_size: many
d_call: TRBD2
j_call: TRBJ2-7
v_call: TRBV7-2
cdr3_nt: TGTGCCAGCAGCCAGCGGCGGCTAGCGGGAACCTACGAGCAGTACTTC
cdr3_aa: CASSQRRLAGTYEQYF

cdr3_length: 16
clone_size: .
d_call: .
j_call: TRBJ2-1
v_call: TRBV9
cdr3_nt: TGTGCCAGCAGCGTAGGAGGAGGGGGCTCGAATAGTGAGCAGTTCTTC
cdr3_aa: CASSVGGGGSNSEQFF